These 28 T cell receptor beta chains originate from one sample sequenced in a study of identical twins. TCRdb reprocessed the 5' RACE reads with MiXCR, giving one entry per CDR3 protein. There are about 1.7 million distinct CDR3 sequences in the sample; about 32% occur only once, and 0.25% to 0.3% lies in the top ten. The specimen was cord blood. The receptors were gathered from a newborn girl in good health.

The rearrangement joins TRBV20-1 to TRBJ1-3; TRBD1 aligns across 8 bases. The CDR3 is 12 residues long. V gave up 7 bases and J gave up 5 bases; unmatched junction bases: 4. Germline V gene lookup returns CDR1 DFQATT and CDR2 SNEGSKA (reference sequence). CDR3 region: CSGQGARNTIYF. CDR3 DNA sequence: TGCAGTGGCCAGGGGGCCCGAAACACCATATATTTT.

The gene calls are TRBV7-9 and TRBJ2-3; the D is unclear. Germline CDR1 and CDR2: SEHNR and FQNEAQ (reference sequence). V lost 5 bases and J lost 4, with 13 bases in between. The CDR3 sequence is 14 residues long. CDR3 in amino acids: CASSLTLRSDTQYF. DNA for the CDR3: TGTGCCAGCAGCCTAACTTTAAGGTCAGATACGCAGTATTTT.

This clonotype was detected ten times or more. The junction does not match germline at one end; this may be a read error. The chain carries TRBV7-2 and TRBJ2-7; D possibly matches TRBD1 or TRBD2 (5 bases each). The CDR3 is 14 residues long. Germline lookup yields CDR1 SGHTA and CDR2 FQGNSA. The CDR3 DNA reads TGCGCCAGCAGCTTGGTTGGGGGAGCCTACGAGCAGTACTTC. This translates into CASSLVGGAYEQYF. The full variable domain, its missing parts supplied by reference TRBV7-2 and TRBJ2-7, is GAGVSQSPSNKVTEKGKDVELRCDPISGHTALYWYRQSLGQGLEFLIYFQGNSAPDKSGLPSDRFSAERTGGSVSTLTIQRTQQEDSAVYLCASSLVGGAYEQYFGPGTRLTVT.

The chain couples TRBV20-1 to TRBJ2-3; D gene unclear. CDR1 DFQATT and CDR2 SNEGSKA come from the germline V gene (reference sequence). V was trimmed by 8 bases and J by 0 bases, leaving 15 bases between them. This CDR3 has 14 residues. The CDR3 here is CSTSGSFSTDTQYF. CDR3 bases: TGCAGTACGTCCGGATCTTTTAGCACAGATACGCAGTATTTT.

This clonotype was recorded a few times. The rearrangement links TRBV9 to TRBJ2-1, with D hard to call. V lost 0 bases and J lost 0, with 10 bases in between. Germline CDR1 is SGDLS and CDR2 is YYNGEE. The CDR3 covers 16 residues. The CDR3 DNA is TGTGCCAGCAGCGTAGAGGCAGTCAGCTCCTACAATGAGCAGTTCTTC. Translating it yields CASSVEAVSSYNEQFF.

This clonotype has only a few counts. This rearrangement joins TRBV6-6 to TRBJ2-5; the D gene is possibly TRBD1 (5 bases). The CDR3 runs to 15 residues. Deletions cut 3 bases from V and 2 bases from J, with 13 bases between. Germline V gene lookup returns CDR1 MNHNY and CDR2 SVGAGI (reference sequence). CDR3 DNA: TGTGCCAGCAGTTATACAACAGGACCACAAGAGACCCAGTACTTC. Encoded protein: CASSYTTGPQETQYF.

The chain carries TRBV10-3 and TRBJ2-7; TRBD2 matches at 7 bases. V was pared by 4 bases and J by 7 bases, with 13 bases of the junction left unmatched. Germline V lookup: CDR1 ENHRY, CDR2 SYGVKD. The CDR3 covers 15 residues. The CDR3: CAISGTRDAYNEQYF. The DNA of the CDR3 is TGTGCCATCAGTGGGACTAGGGACGCCTACAATGAGCAGTACTTC.

The genes are TRBV4-2 and TRBJ1-4; 7 bases fit TRBD1. CDR1 and CDR2 from the germline V gene are LGHNA and YNFKEQ. The CDR3 consists of 16 residues. V dropped 4 bases and J dropped 0; count of bases not matched to a gene: 5. The CDR3 DNA reads TGTGCCAGCAGCCCCGGACAGGCTGCAACTAATGAAAAACTGTTTTTT. It specifies CASSPGQAATNEKLFF.

The J gene is TRBJ2-1, the V gene TRBV20-1; 10 nucleotides agree with TRBD2. Germline V lookup: CDR1 DFQATT, CDR2 SNEGSKA (reference sequence). The CDR3 sequence is 13 residues long. V gave up 6 bases and J gave up 4 bases; unmatched junction bases: 3. CDR3 bases: TGCAGTGCCTGGACTAGCGGATACAATGAGCAGTTCTTC. Translating gives CSAWTSGYNEQFF.

The chain employs TRBV14 and TRBJ1-1; D not certain. Germline CDR1 reads SGHDN; CDR2 reads FVKESK. This CDR3 is built from 14 residues. Trimming took 4 bases from V and 0 from J, leaving 9 bases between them. CDR3 bases: TGTGCCAGCAGCCGCAGGAGACTGAACACTGAAGCTTTCTTT. Protein: CASSRRRLNTEAFF.

This clonotype was picked up one time. The J gene is TRBJ1-4, the V gene TRBV4-2; D gene ambiguous. The CDR3 is 14 residues long. Germline CDR1 and CDR2: LGHNA and YNFKEQ. The V end was cut by 6 bases, the J end by 3 bases, with 11 bases between. The CDR3 is CASRPKGANEKLFF. The CDR3 coding sequence is TGTGCCAGCAGGCCGAAGGGAGCTAATGAAAAACTGTTTTTT.

This clonotype was detected ten times or more. The V and J genes are TRBV6-1 and TRBJ1-4; unclear D gene. V lost 6 bases and J lost 8, with 7 bases in between. Germline V gives CDR1 MNHNS, CDR2 SASEGT. The CDR3 is 11 residues long. The CDR3 sequence: CASSPREKLFF. CDR3 nucleotide sequence: TGTGCCAGCAGCCCTCGGGAAAAACTGTTTTTT.

The V call is TRBV27, the J call TRBJ2-6, with D possibly matching TRBD1 (6 bases). Trimming pared 0 bases from V and 2 bases from J, leaving 14 bases between. This CDR3 has 18 amino acids. Germline CDR1 and CDR2: MNHEY and SMNVEV (reference sequence). The CDR3 reads CASSLSFRWDTGANVLTF. The CDR3 coding sequence is TGTGCCAGCAGTTTATCCTTTCGGTGGGACACTGGGGCCAACGTCCTGACTTTC. The whole variable domain, remainder taken from reference TRBV27 and TRBJ2-6, is EAQVTQNPRYLITVTGKKLTVTCSQNMNHEYMSWYRQDPGLGLRQIYYSMNVEVTDKGDVPEGYKVSRKEKRNFPLILESPSPNQTSLYFCASSLSFRWDTGANVLTFGAGSRLTVL.

This chain uses TRBV12-3 or TRBV12-4 with TRBJ1-2, with 9 bases identical to TRBD1. V dropped 8 bases and J dropped 0; count of bases not matched to a gene: 13. There are 17 residues in the CDR3. The CDR3 nucleotides read TGTGCCAGCGGGGGACAGGGAATGGGATGGACTAACTATGGCTACACCTTC. As protein: CASGGQGMGWTNYGYTF.

This clonotype was counted a few times. This chain uses TRBV20-1 with TRBJ1-1; the D is unclear. The CDR3 runs to 13 residues. V was clipped by 5 bases and J by 1 base, with 11 bases between them. In germline, CDR1 is DFQATT, CDR2 SNEGSKA (reference sequence). The CDR3 sequence is CSALRTGNTEAFF. CDR3 nucleotides: TGCAGTGCTCTCCGGACGGGGAACACTGAAGCTTTCTTT.

This clonotype was seen at least ten times. The junction departs from germline at one end; a sequencing error may be responsible. The V gene is TRBV5-1, the J gene TRBJ2-4; D is perhaps TRBD1 (5 bases). The CDR3 consists of 15 residues. Germline V lookup: CDR1 SGHRS, CDR2 YFSETQ. The CDR3 here is CASSLGVLAKNIQYF. Written as DNA, the CDR3 is TGTGCCAGCAGTTTAGGGGTCCTAGCCAAAAACATTCAGTACTTC.

Many counts were recorded for this clonotype. The chain is built from TRBV18 and TRBJ2-3; D remains unclear. The CDR3 has 12 amino acids. V lost 6 bases and J 5 bases, leaving 9 bases between the germline ends. Germline CDR1 and CDR2: KGHSH and LQKENI. The CDR3 DNA sequence: TGTGCCAGCTCCACCACCAGAGATACGCAGTATTTT. It translates to CASSTTRDTQYF.

This clonotype was counted a few times. The chain joins TRBV20-1 to TRBJ1-1; TRBD1 aligns across 7 bases. The V gene end was trimmed by 5 bases and the J gene end by 6 bases; junction bases not matched to a gene: 9. This CDR3 has 13 residues. Germline V gene sequence: CDR1 DFQATT, CDR2 SNEGSKA (reference sequence). CDR3 in amino acids: CSARQGGRAEAFF. CDR3 bases: TGCAGTGCTCGACAGGGAGGCAGGGCTGAAGCTTTCTTT.

CDR3 DNA sequence: TGTGCCAGCAGCACGGGACTAGCCAACGACAATGAGCAGTTCTTC. Its protein product is CASSTGLANDNEQFF. The rearrangement links TRBV9 to TRBJ2-1, with 9 bases matching TRBD2. Looked up from germline, CDR1 is SGDLS and CDR2 is YYNGEE. The V and J ends lost 4 bases and 5 bases, in that order; junction bases with no gene match: 7. This CDR3 is built from 15 residues.

The V gene is TRBV29-1, the J gene TRBJ2-5; tentative D call: TRBD2 (6 bases). Germline assignment: CDR1 SQVTM and CDR2 ANQGSEA. The CDR3 is made up of 12 amino acids. Between the trimmed V and J ends, which lost 4 bases and 2 bases, there was a span of 8 bases. CDR3 nucleotide sequence: TGCAGCGTTGCGGGGAGGCAAGAGACCCAGTACTTC. It yields the protein CSVAGRQETQYF.

This rearrangement joins TRBV12-3 or TRBV12-4 to TRBJ2-3, with TRBD2 matching 7 bases. CDR3 length: 15 residues. V was pared by 3 bases and J by 4 bases, with 7 bases of the junction left unmatched. CDR3 sequence: CASSFLYGRADTQYF. The CDR3 DNA sequence: TGTGCCAGCAGTTTTTTGTATGGGAGGGCAGATACGCAGTATTTT.

The rearrangement uses TRBV5-1 and TRBJ2-1; TRBD2 matches at 8 bases. V trimming: 2 bases; J trimming: 7 bases; junction bases outside the gene matches: 14. CDR3 length: 17 amino acids. Germline V gene data show CDR1 as SGHRS and CDR2 as YFSETQ. CDR3: CASSFTSGYRSPNEQFF. As DNA, the CDR3 is TGCGCCAGCAGCTTTACTAGCGGTTATAGGTCCCCAAATGAGCAGTTCTTC. Complete variable domain (other parts from reference TRBV5-1 and TRBJ2-1): KAGVTQTPRYLIKTRGQQVTLSCSPISGHRSVSWYQQTPGQGLQFLFEYFSETQRNKGNFPGRFSGRQFSNSRSEMNVSTLELGDSALYLCASSFTSGYRSPNEQFFGPGTRLTVL.

This clonotype has a handful of counts. J is TRBJ2-5 and V is TRBV6-6, with 11 bases aligning to TRBD2. V lost 2 bases, J lost 5 bases, and 1 base stayed unmatched. CDR3 size: 14 residues. Germline V gene lookup returns CDR1 MNHNY and CDR2 SVGAGI (reference sequence). This CDR3 is CASSYRTSGETQYF. CDR3 DNA: TGTGCCAGCAGTTACCGGACTAGCGGGGAGACCCAGTACTTC.

J is TRBJ2-6 and V is TRBV30, with D hard to call. There are 12 residues in the CDR3. The germline gives CDR1 GTSNPN, CDR2 SVGIG (reference sequence). The V and J ends lost 4 bases and 2 bases respectively, with 3 bases between them. The CDR3 sequence: CAWKTGANVLTF. The DNA of the CDR3 is TGTGCCTGGAAGACTGGGGCCAACGTCCTGACTTTC.

This clonotype has more than one count but fewer than ten. This chain uses TRBV4-1 with TRBJ2-1; 9 bases fit TRBD2. There are 15 residues in the CDR3. The germline gives CDR1 MGHRA, CDR2 YSYEKL. J lost 8 bases, V lost 0 bases, and 5 bases had no gene match. In nucleotides, the CDR3 is TGCGCCAGCAGCCAAGAGGGACTAGCCGGCGATGAGCAGTTCTTC. This sequence encodes CASSQEGLAGDEQFF.

In its sample, this clonotype was seen once. This may be a read error, as it is one base from a much larger clone. The chain joins TRBV7-9 to TRBJ2-4; D remains unclear. The DNA end favors TRBJ2-5, so the J call may be wrong. The CDR3 totals 14 residues. Germline CDR1 reads SEHNR; CDR2 reads FQNEAQ (reference sequence). The DNA of the CDR3 is TGTACCAGCAGCTTACTCGGGCCTAGGAAGACCCAGTACTTC. Translation: CTSSLLGPRKTQYF.

The chain is built from TRBV12-3 or TRBV12-4 and TRBJ2-7; TRBD1 agrees at 11 bases. The CDR3 extends over 16 amino acids. Trimming cost V 1 base and J 2 bases; bases outside gene matches: 4. The CDR3 is CASSLGGTGGAYEQYF. The CDR3 DNA reads as TGTGCCAGCAGTTTAGGGGGGACAGGGGGTGCCTACGAGCAGTACTTC.

This clonotype came up once. The chain has TRBV11-2 and TRBJ1-5; no reliable D call. The CDR3 consists of 13 residues. V was trimmed by 0 bases and J by 7 bases, leaving 7 bases between them. CDR1 and CDR2 from the germline V gene are SGHAT and FQNNGV. The CDR3 here is CASSLEMRQPQHF. CDR3 nucleotide sequence: TGTGCCAGCAGCTTAGAAATGAGGCAGCCCCAGCATTTT.